This TCR beta chain was recorded in a study of beta chain features in type 1 diabetes. Overall study: Summed over all samples, the examined sorted cells came to 107,917,701.

cDNA synthesis used the whole RNA isolate, giving expressed TCRB sequences. Deep immunoSEQ sequencing covered naive, central memory and regulatory T cell samples. The assay was immunoSEQ multiplex PCR, and TCRdb's table has in-frame clones only and misses some. The sample gives roughly 350,000 clones, approximately 10% of which show up once; over 0.015% is in the top ten. Unmatched junction bases numbered 6, after V lost 3 bases and J lost 3 bases. This CDR3 is 16 amino acids long. Germline CDR1 SGHTA, CDR2 FQGNSA. Sorted CD4+ subsets: naive, central memory, regulatory, stem cell-like memory (CD45RO/CCR7/CD25/CD127/CD95/CD27 panel).

The chain carries TRBV7-2 and TRBJ2-2; 8 positions agree with TRBD2. This TCR came from a woman in her thirties in good health. The sequenced sample consisted of naive CD4+ T cells from blood. CDR3 sequence (DNA): TGTGCCAGCAGCTTGAGGCCGGGAGGGGACACCGGGGAGCTGTTTTTT. Protein sequence: CASSLRPGGDTGELFF.